This T cell receptor (beta chain) was identified in a study of shared clonotypes between healthy human individuals. Naive CD8 cells were CD45RO-negative, positively selected for CCR7, excluding terminally differentiated effector memory CD45RA+ cells. V lost 6 bases and J lost 7; bases outside the gene matches: 16. This CDR3 comprises 16 residues. Germline CDR1 and CDR2: SEHNR and FQNEAQ (reference sequence). This clone was observed a few times. An even split of each subset's genomic DNA across several immunoSEQ plates was performed. Produced via immunoSEQ multiplex PCR; TCRdb's table is partial and in-frame only. The sample carries 500,000 to 700,000 clones, around 96% recorded once.

Sequenced material: naive CD8+ T cells sorted from blood. The TCR originated in a woman aged 25 to 39 in good health. The chain combines TRBV7-9 with TRBJ2-7, with 9 bases lining up with TRBD1. The CDR3: CASSPDLRTGVDEQYF. CDR3 DNA: TGTGCCAGCAGTCCCGATTTACGGACAGGGGTGGATGAGCAGTACTTC.